The following is a T cell receptor beta chain sequence with its context. This specimen comes from a study of shared clonotypes between healthy human individuals. Study details: Donors had three CD4 naive, three CD4 memory, two CD8 naive and one CD8 memory plate apiece.

Measured with immunoSEQ multiplex PCR; TCRdb has only the in-frame clones, and not every one. The sample has some 600,000 clones, 96% seen once. CD45RO-negative CD8 cells positively selected for CCR7 made up the naive population, which excluded terminally differentiated effector memory CD45RA+ cells. Germline loops: CDR1 MNHEY, CDR2 SMNVEV (reference sequence). CDR3 length: 15 amino acids. Trimming left V 3 bases short and J 1 base short, with 13 bases between. Specimen: naive CD8+ T cells sorted from blood. The chain couples TRBV27 to TRBJ2-7; D gene unclear. The receptor's source is a woman younger than 45 in good health. This CDR3 reads CASSFRSAKSYEQYF. CDR3 nucleotides: TGTGCCAGCAGTTTTAGAAGCGCCAAATCCTACGAGCAGTACTTC.